This T cell receptor beta chain comes out of a study of cytomegalovirus exposure and HLA in healthy donors. Study results and limitations: In an earlier analysis, productive rearrangement rates for most beta V segments clustered near 87% or 30%.

PCR employed 60 Vbeta and 13 Jbeta primers. TCRdb keeps only in-frame clones here, not all; method: immunoSEQ multiplex PCR. The sample table includes 75,000 to 90,000 clones. In the case of this clone: What it recognizes is unknown.

At sampling all donors were nominally healthy, likely with unrecorded immune exposures. V lost 3 bases, J lost 9 bases, and 18 bases lay in between. CDR1 is SEHNR, CDR2 FQNEAQ, per germline (reference sequence). This CDR3 is built from 15 residues. The receptor comes from a woman in her sixties in good health and CMV-seronegative. This rearrangement joins TRBV7-9 to TRBJ2-1; tentatively, D is TRBD2 (6 bases). Source material: PBMCs. In DNA form, the CDR3 reads TGTGCCAGCAGCTTCGGACCACGGGAGACAAGTGAGCAGTTCTTC. Its translation: CASSFGPRETSEQFF.